The 27 T cell receptor beta chains below were found in one sample sequenced in a study of blood T cell repertoires in COVID-19 (TCRdb year 2020). Libraries were prepared through the immunoSEQ multiplex PCR assay. TCRdb retrieved this table from immuneACCESS and kept in-frame rearrangements only. Not all clones are present; in checked studies, unresolved V genes account for under half, and no reason is known for the remainder. Counted in this sample were 60,000 to 85,000 clones; 80% of them appeared once. Roughly 12% of the sample is in the top ten clones. The sample was peripheral blood. The source is a human donor in a cohort sampled during active COVID-19.

This chain joins TRBV9 and TRBJ2-1; D may be TRBD2 (6 bases). The CDR3 sequence is 17 residues long. Per the germline V gene, CDR1 is SGDLS and CDR2 is YYNGEE. The V and J ends lost 4 bases and 0 bases respectively, with 17 bases between them. The chain's CDR3 is CASSPGGSLGSYNEQFF. The CDR3 region has the DNA TGTGCCAGCAGCCCTGGGGGGAGCTTAGGCTCCTACAATGAGCAGTTCTTC.

This clone was found once. V usage is TRBV28 and J usage is TRBJ1-2; 8 positions match TRBD1. Germline V gives CDR1 MDHEN, CDR2 SYDVKM. Trimming cost V 5 bases and J 6 bases; bases outside gene matches: 11. The CDR3 has 15 residues. The CDR3 DNA sequence: TGTGCCAGCAGTCCTCGAGCAGGGGGCGTTGATGGCTACACCTTC. The encoded protein is CASSPRAGGVDGYTF.

V usage is TRBV6-6 and J usage is TRBJ1-6, with 7 bases matching TRBD1. Germline lookup yields CDR1 MNHNY and CDR2 SVGAGI (reference sequence). Trimming removed 8 bases from V and 10 bases from J; junction bases left unmatched: 8. The CDR3 has 13 residues. CDR3 DNA: TGTGCCAGCCACAGGACAGGTGAATCACCCCTCCACTTT. It yields the protein CASHRTGESPLHF.

The chain has TRBV11-2 and TRBJ1-3; tentatively, D is TRBD1 (5 bases). The germline V gene encodes CDR1 SGHAT and CDR2 FQNNGV. Trimming took 5 bases from V and 4 from J, leaving 12 bases between them. The CDR3 runs 14 residues. The CDR3 loop is CASSQTVIGNTIYF. In DNA form, the CDR3 reads TGTGCCAGCAGCCAGACAGTAATCGGAAACACCATATATTTT. The whole variable domain, filled in from reference TRBV11-2 and TRBJ1-3, reads EAGVAQSPRYKIIEKRQSVAFWCNPISGHATLYWYQQILGQGPKLLIQFQNNGVVDDSQLPKDRFSAERLKGVDSTLKIQPAKLEDSAVYLCASSQTVIGNTIYFGEGSWLTVV.

The CDR3 is CAWSRQPEAFF. The CDR3 region has the DNA TGTGCCTGGAGCCGACAGCCTGAAGCTTTCTTT. The chain joins TRBV30 to TRBJ1-1, with a possible D match to TRBD1 (5 bases). From germline, CDR1 is GTSNPN and CDR2 SVGIG (reference sequence). The V end was cut by 3 bases, the J end by 6 bases, with 8 bases between. CDR3 size: 11 residues.

The J gene is TRBJ2-5, the V gene TRBV9, with a possible D match to TRBD1 (6 bases). Trimming removed 4 bases at V and 1 base at J, with 11 bases between. The CDR3 loop spans 14 amino acids. Germline CDR1 is SGDLS and CDR2 is YYNGEE. CDR3 in amino acids: CASSLGQTQETQYF. The DNA for the CDR3 is TGTGCCAGCAGCCTCGGACAGACCCAAGAGACCCAGTACTTC.

The chain uses TRBV7-2 and TRBJ2-7; 9 nucleotides line up with TRBD1. The germline gives CDR1 SGHTA, CDR2 FQGNSA. With V trimmed by 5 bases and J by 5 bases, 10 bases remained unmatched. The CDR3 is 15 residues long. As DNA, the CDR3 is TGTGCCAGCAGCCGCTCCCGGACAGGGGTCCACGAGCAGTACTTC. Its translation is CASSRSRTGVHEQYF.

With respect to this clone: This CDR3 is also generated by other DNA sequences in the sample. The chain links TRBV3-1 (or the pseudogene TRBV3-2) to TRBJ1-2, with D perhaps matching TRBD1 (5 bases). The CDR3 contains 15 residues. Germline lookup yields CDR1 LGHDT and CDR2 YNNKEL (reference sequence). The ends were cut back, 0 bases at V and 2 bases at J, with 10 bases in the middle. The CDR3 DNA reads TGTGCCAGCAGCCAAGAGGGACGGGGGAACTATGGCTACACCTTC. This translates into CASSQEGRGNYGYTF.

The chain links TRBV6-2 or TRBV6-3 to TRBJ2-7, with 7 bases lining up with TRBD1. Germline loops: CDR1 MNHEY, CDR2 SVGEGT. V shed 4 bases, J shed 0 bases, and the junction held 9 bases outside the gene matches. This CDR3 spans 16 amino acids. The chain's CDR3 is CASSSLRDSRSYEQYF. The CDR3 DNA follows: TGTGCCAGCAGTTCGCTCCGGGACAGCCGCTCCTACGAGCAGTACTTC.

CDR3 in DNA: TGTGCCAGCGGAAAACCGGGACAGGGCTATGGCTACACCTTC. Amino acid sequence: CASGKPGQGYGYTF. This rearrangement joins TRBV7-2 to TRBJ1-2; 9 bases line up with TRBD1. The ends lost 8 bases at V and 4 bases at J; junction bases unmatched: 8. Germline CDR1 is SGHTA and CDR2 is FQGNSA. The CDR3 extends over 14 amino acids.

The CDR3 is CASRVEREGDEQFF. CDR3 nucleotide sequence: TGTGCCAGCAGGGTGGAGCGGGAGGGGGATGAGCAGTTCTTC. This chain uses TRBV6-5 with TRBJ2-1; 10 bases align to TRBD2. Germline-derived CDR1 and CDR2 are MNHEY and SVGAGI. V lost 6 bases to trimming and J lost 8 bases; unmatched junction nucleotides: 7. The CDR3 has 14 amino acids.

The rearrangement links TRBV18 to TRBJ1-1, with 7 bases matching TRBD1. Germline trimming cut 4 bases from V and 5 bases from J; bases unmatched to any gene: 10. Germline V gene sequence: CDR1 KGHSH, CDR2 LQKENI. This CDR3 has 15 residues. CDR3 DNA sequence: TGTGCCAGCTCACAAGACGGACAGGCTCGGACTGAAGCTTTCTTT. Encoded protein: CASSQDGQARTEAFF.

This rearrangement joins TRBV25-1 to TRBJ1-2; a possible D gene is TRBD1 (5 bases). The CDR3 loop spans 13 amino acids. Trimming took 4 bases from V and 2 from J, leaving 8 bases between them. Germline CDR1 reads MGHDK; CDR2 reads SYGVNS. CDR3 sequence reads: CASSGGGNYGYTF. The CDR3 DNA reads as TGTGCCAGCAGTGGGGGGGGGAACTATGGCTACACCTTC.

This sequence joins TRBV7-3 and TRBJ1-1, with D tentatively TRBD1 (6 bases). Per germline, CDR1 SGHTA and CDR2 FQGTGA. The length of the CDR3 is 14 residues. With 1 base removed from V and 5 bases from J, the gap between germline ends came to 11 bases. CDR3 DNA sequence: TGTGCCAGCAGCTTAAGCAGGGGCTTGACTGAAGCTTTCTTT. It encodes CASSLSRGLTEAFF.

In this sample, this clone turned up once. The chain employs TRBV19 and TRBJ1-4, with 8 bases matching TRBD1. Germline values: CDR1 LNHDA, CDR2 SQIVND (reference sequence). The CDR3 is 16 amino acids. V shed 7 bases, J shed 3 bases, and the junction held 10 bases outside the gene matches. The CDR3: CASNSGGAGANEKLFF. DNA for the CDR3: TGTGCCAGTAATTCAGGGGGCGCGGGGGCTAATGAAAAACTGTTTTTT.

The chain employs TRBV27 and TRBJ2-3; 7 positions match TRBD2. The V gene's germline CDR1 is MNHEY and CDR2 SMNVEV (reference sequence). V trimming: 2 bases; J trimming: 4 bases; junction bases outside the gene matches: 6. CDR3 size: 15 residues. The CDR3 nucleotides read TGTGCCAGCAGTTTAGGACTAGGGCTCCCAGATACGCAGTATTTT. It codes for CASSLGLGLPDTQYF.

The chain employs TRBV6-5 and TRBJ1-5, with TRBD1 identical over 8 bases. Losses at the gene ends were 6 bases for V and 2 bases for J; bases not matched to a gene: 3. This CDR3 is built from 14 residues. CDR1 MNHEY and CDR2 SVGAGI come from the germline V gene. The CDR3 reads CASSPGQGNQPQHF. The CDR3 region has the DNA TGTGCCAGCAGCCCGGGACAGGGCAATCAGCCCCAGCATTTT.

This chain joins TRBV28 and TRBJ1-1; possible D gene TRBD1, 6 bases. Germline V gene data show CDR1 as MDHEN and CDR2 as SYDVKM. The CDR3 contains 15 residues. Trimming took off 5 bases at V and 1 base at J, with 14 bases between the two ends. The CDR3 sequence: CASSLTPGENTEAFF. The CDR3 DNA reads as TGTGCCAGCAGTCTAACCCCAGGGGAGAACACTGAAGCTTTCTTT.

The chain combines TRBV12-3 or TRBV12-4 with TRBJ1-1; unclear D gene. Trimming cost V 1 base and J 10 bases, with 10 bases left between them. The CDR3 length is 12 residues. In DNA, the CDR3 is TGTGCCAGCAGTTTAGAAGGCTGGGCAGCTTTCTTT. It translates to CASSLEGWAAFF.

The chain recombines TRBV6-6 with TRBJ2-7, with 8 bases that match TRBD2. The CDR3 covers 16 residues. CDR1 and CDR2 (germline): MNHNY, SVGAGI (reference sequence). Trimming took 0 bases from V and 0 from J; bases not matched to a gene: 4. CDR3 DNA: TGTGCCAGCAGTTACTCGAAAAGCGGGAGCTCCTACGAGCAGTACTTC. Amino acids: CASSYSKSGSSYEQYF.

This rearrangement joins TRBV7-9 to TRBJ1-2, with TRBD1 matching over 8 bases. This CDR3 has 14 amino acids. Trimming cost V 4 bases and J 5 bases; bases outside gene matches: 6. CDR1 and CDR2 (germline): SEHNR, FQNEAQ (reference sequence). The CDR3 here is CASSSDRAGYGYTF. Written as DNA, the CDR3 is TGTGCCAGCAGCTCGGACAGGGCGGGGTATGGCTACACCTTC.

The gene calls are TRBV7-2 and TRBJ2-5, with 8 nucleotides matching TRBD2. CDR1 is SGHTA, CDR2 FQGNSA, per germline. The CDR3 extends over 14 amino acids. J gave up 5 bases and V 4 bases, and 6 bases lay outside the gene matches. The CDR3 nucleotides are TGTGCCAGCAGCTATAGCGGGGTTGGGGAGACCCAGTACTTC. This translates into CASSYSGVGETQYF. Complete variable domain (other parts from reference TRBV7-2 and TRBJ2-5): GAGVSQSPSNKVTEKGKDVELRCDPISGHTALYWYRQSLGQGLEFLIYFQGNSAPDKSGLPSDRFSAERTGGSVSTLTIQRTQQEDSAVYLCASSYSGVGETQYFGPGTRLLVL.

The gene calls are TRBV5-1 and TRBJ1-4, with D perhaps matching TRBD1 (6 bases). Trimming shortened V by 0 bases and J by 6 bases, and 9 bases separated the two germline ends. This CDR3 has 14 amino acids. Germline V gene sequence: CDR1 SGHRS, CDR2 YFSETQ. CDR3 loop: CASSLEQGDEKLFF. The CDR3 DNA sequence: TGCGCCAGCAGCTTGGAACAGGGTGATGAAAAACTGTTTTTT.

The chain carries TRBV4-2 and TRBJ1-2; D is possibly TRBD1 (6 bases). This CDR3 is 15 amino acids long. The germline CDR1 and CDR2 sequences are LGHNA and YNFKEQ. V was trimmed by 3 bases and J by 6 bases, leaving 17 bases between them. CDR3 region: CASSQLYPRTDGYTF. In DNA form, the CDR3 reads TGTGCCAGCAGCCAGCTCTACCCTAGGACAGATGGCTACACCTTC.

This chain joins TRBV9 and TRBJ2-7, with TRBD2 matching over 9 bases. Losses at the gene ends were 4 bases for V and 0 bases for J; bases not matched to a gene: 8. Germline values: CDR1 SGDLS, CDR2 YYNGEE. The CDR3 sequence is 16 residues long. The DNA for the CDR3 is TGTGCCAGCAGCAAGCGATCTAGCGGGGCCTCCTACGAGCAGTACTTC. This codes for CASSKRSSGASYEQYF.

This clone appeared a few times. The rearrangement uses TRBV18 and TRBJ1-2, with D unclear. The germline V gene encodes CDR1 KGHSH and CDR2 LQKENI. V lost 3 bases to trimming and J lost 4 bases, with 12 bases between them. This CDR3 contains 14 residues. The CDR3, as DNA: TGTGCCAGCTCACCCGGGTCTTCTTCCTATGGCTACACCTTC. Translation: CASSPGSSSYGYTF.

The rearrangement uses TRBV9 and TRBJ2-1; D is unclear. The CDR3 is 15 amino acids. Germline CDR1 is SGDLS and CDR2 is YYNGEE. Trimming left V 0 bases short and J 5 bases short, with 12 bases between. CDR3 in DNA: TGTGCCAGCAGCGTAGATCCGTTAGAGAACAATGAGCAGTTCTTC. This translates into CASSVDPLENNEQFF. The full variable domain, completed using reference TRBV9 and TRBJ2-1, is DSGVTQTPKHLITATGQRVTLRCSPRSGDLSVYWYQQSLDQGLQFLIQYYNGEERAKGNILERFSAQQFPDLHSELNLSSLELGDSALYFCASSVDPLENNEQFFGPGTRLTVL.